These 14 T cell receptor beta chains were sequenced from one sample in a study of blood T cell repertoires in COVID-19. Libraries were prepared by immunoSEQ multiplex PCR; TCRdb keeps only in-frame clonotypes and omits some of them. Counted here are 130,000 or so clones, roughly 69% occurring once; the ten biggest clones make up 1.5% to 2%. The material sequenced was peripheral blood. The receptors were sampled from a woman aged 65 to 85 with acute or convalescent COVID-19.

V is TRBV25-1 and J is TRBJ1-2; TRBD1 matches at 7 bases. CDR1 is MGHDK and CDR2 is SYGVNS in the germline V gene. This CDR3 comprises 15 residues. Losses at the gene ends were 3 bases for V and 1 base for J; bases not matched to a gene: 5. CDR3 bases: TGTGCCAGCAGTGAGACGGACAGGAGTAACTATGGCTACACCTTC. It is translated as CASSETDRSNYGYTF.

The sample holds a few counts of this clone. This rearrangement joins TRBV11-2 to TRBJ2-1; maybe TRBD2 (6 bases). Germline CDR1 and CDR2: SGHAT and FQNNGV. The CDR3 runs to 15 residues. V was cut by 3 bases and J by 7 bases, with 16 bases left in between. CDR3 bases: TGTGCCAGCAGCTTCGGCCTTAGCGGTGGGAATGAGCAGTTCTTC. As protein: CASSFGLSGGNEQFF.

The chain has TRBV5-1 and TRBJ1-5; no clear D gene. Germline CDR1 and CDR2: SGHRS and YFSETQ. The CDR3 contains 13 residues. V shed 0 bases and J shed 4 bases, with 5 bases lying between them. The CDR3 nucleotides are TGCGCCAGCAGCTTGGCCGTGAATCAGCCCCAGCATTTT. Protein product: CASSLAVNQPQHF.

The chain joins TRBV19 to TRBJ2-1; 7 bases match TRBD2. Looked up from germline, CDR1 is LNHDA and CDR2 is SQIVND (reference sequence). The CDR3 sequence is 12 residues long. J lost 10 bases, V lost 8 bases, and 8 bases had no gene match. The CDR3 loop is CASSRGLSEQFF. The CDR3 nucleotides are TGTGCCAGTTCCCGGGGACTAAGCGAGCAGTTCTTC.

This rearrangement joins TRBV5-5 to TRBJ1-6; 8 bases align to TRBD1. V shed 4 bases and J 8 bases; nucleotides not matched to a gene: 5. The germline CDR1 and CDR2 sequences are SGHKS and YYEKEE (reference sequence). The length of the CDR3 is 14 residues. CDR3 sequence reads: CASSPGQDYSPLHF. In DNA, the CDR3 is TGTGCCAGCAGCCCGGGACAGGACTATTCACCCCTCCACTTT.

This sequence joins TRBV6-2 or TRBV6-3 and TRBJ2-1, with a possible D match to TRBD2 (6 bases). This CDR3 is built from 15 residues. V was trimmed by 2 bases and J by 3 bases, leaving 11 bases between them. Looked up from germline, CDR1 is MNHEY and CDR2 is SVGEGT. The DNA for the CDR3 is TGTGCCAGCAGTTACGGAGCGGGTTTCTACAATGAGCAGTTCTTC. This sequence encodes CASSYGAGFYNEQFF.

This sequence joins TRBV30 and TRBJ2-2; TRBD2 matches at 8 bases. Germline V gene lookup returns CDR1 GTSNPN and CDR2 SVGIG (reference sequence). J gave up 7 bases and V 0 bases, and 10 bases lay outside the gene matches. This CDR3 has 16 residues. CDR3 residues: CAWSVLGLERFGELFF. The CDR3 coding sequence is TGTGCCTGGAGTGTACTGGGACTAGAAAGATTCGGGGAGCTGTTTTTT.

This rearrangement joins TRBV2 to TRBJ2-5, with 7 bases that match TRBD1. CDR1 is SNHLY and CDR2 is FYNNEI in the germline V gene. The V and J ends lost 3 bases and 2 bases, in that order; junction bases with no gene match: 12. This CDR3 is built from 17 residues. CDR3 DNA sequence: TGTGCCAGCAGTGACCCGGGACAGCCTACTCCGCAAGAGACCCAGTACTTC. Protein sequence: CASSDPGQPTPQETQYF.

The chain uses TRBV11-2 and TRBJ2-7; TRBD1 might be the D (6 bases). From germline, CDR1 is SGHAT and CDR2 FQNNGV. V lost 2 bases, J lost 3 bases, and 17 bases lay in between. The CDR3 is 16 residues long. CDR3 sequence: CASSLLGRQGNYEQYF. As DNA, the CDR3 is TGTGCCAGCAGCTTATTAGGTAGGCAGGGGAACTACGAGCAGTACTTC.

The DNA for the CDR3 is TGTGCCAGCAGCGCGGACAGGTTAACCTCTGGAAACACCATATATTTT. It encodes CASSADRLTSGNTIYF. This chain links TRBV5-6 with TRBJ1-3, with 7 bases fitting TRBD1. The CDR3 contains 16 residues. The germline V gene has CDR1 SGHDT and CDR2 YYEEEE. Germline trimming cut 4 bases from V and 0 bases from J; bases unmatched to any gene: 7.

The chain uses TRBV29-1 and TRBJ1-2; 8 positions agree with TRBD1. The germline CDR1 and CDR2 sequences are SQVTM and ANQGSEA. The ends lost 6 bases at V and 4 bases at J; junction bases unmatched: 4. The CDR3 consists of 12 residues. The CDR3 DNA reads as TGCAGCGTGGACAGGGTTAGCTATGGCTACACCTTC. Translating gives CSVDRVSYGYTF.

The chain uses TRBV28 and TRBJ1-4, with TRBD1 matching over 9 bases. The germline CDR1 and CDR2 sequences are MDHEN and SYDVKM. V lost 5 bases, J lost 4 bases, and 5 bases stayed unmatched. The CDR3 extends over 15 amino acids. As DNA, the CDR3 is TGTGCCAGCAGTCCTCACAGGGGGCTTAATGAAAAACTGTTTTTT. Translated, it gives CASSPHRGLNEKLFF.

The sample holds a few counts of this clone. This chain links TRBV28 with TRBJ1-5; weak D call: TRBD1 (5 bases). The CDR3 has 14 residues. Between the trimmed V and J ends, which lost 3 bases and 4 bases, there was a span of 10 bases. CDR1 is MDHEN, CDR2 SYDVKM, per germline. The CDR3 DNA follows: TGTGCCAGCAGTTTGACAGTGGTGAATCAGCCCCAGCATTTT. It yields the protein CASSLTVVNQPQHF.

V and J are TRBV7-2 and TRBJ2-7; the D gene is possibly TRBD2 (6 bases). V shed 1 base and J shed 2 bases, with 9 bases lying between them. CDR3 length: 14 amino acids. Germline V gene sequence: CDR1 SGHTA, CDR2 FQGNSA. The CDR3 DNA follows: TGTGCCAGCAGCTTAGTCGGGGGAGCCTACGAGCAGTACTTC. Translation: CASSLVGGAYEQYF.